This is a list of T cell receptor beta chains from one sample in a study of low-dose radiotherapy and immunotherapy resistance in tumors. TCRdb passed the reads through MiXCR, listing each CDR3 protein once. Of around 84,000 distinct CDR3 sequences listed, 15% to 20% were seen once; the top ten hold approximately 1.5%. This material consisted of PBMCs, taken after low-dose radiotherapy plus immunotherapy. All receptors derive from a male donor with prostate cancer. Each CDR3 is given with its conserved first and last residue. A D gene is named only where the DNA matches it firmly. Only some rows state a clone size, as once, few, many or a class for expanded clones.

D: TRBD2
size: once
V: TRBV27
J: TRBJ2-2
CDR3: CASRKGAGVAGELFF
DNA: TGTGCCAGCAGAAAAGGGGCGGGGGTTGCCGGGGAGCTGTTTTTT

D: NA
size: many
V: TRBV6-2/TRBV6-3
J: TRBJ2-1
CDR3: CASSSSLGFVLAGPLF
DNA: TGTGCCAGCAGTTCCTCCTTGGGTTTTGTCTTGGCGGGACCCCTCTTC

D: TRBD2
size: many
V: TRBV6-1
J: TRBJ2-7
CDR3: CASSEAWASGYSYEQYF
DNA: TGTGCCAGCAGTGAAGCTTGGGCTAGCGGGTACTCCTACGAGCAGTACTTC

D: NA
size: many
V: TRBV7-2
J: TRBJ2-7
CDR3: CASSLTLSVSYEQYF
DNA: TGTGCCAGCAGCTTAACTCTTTCGGTCAGCTACGAGCAGTACTTC

D: NA
size: many
V: TRBV7-9
J: TRBJ2-3
CDR3: CASRRQSTDTQYF
DNA: TGTGCCAGCAGGAGACAGAGCACAGATACGCAGTATTTT

D: TRBD1
size: many
V: TRBV20-1
J: TRBJ2-3
CDR3: CSAIQGLTDTQYF
DNA: TGCAGTGCTATACAGGGGCTGACAGATACGCAGTATTTT

D: NA
size: many
V: TRBV7-9
J: TRBJ2-7
CDR3: CASSPRTHSYEQYF
DNA: TGTGCCAGCAGCCCGCGGACCCACTCCTACGAGCAGTACTTC

D: NA
size: NA
V: TRBV12-3/TRBV12-4
J: TRBJ1-3
CDR3: CASSFRTAGNTIYF
DNA: TGTGCCAGCAGTTTCCGGACTGCAGGAAACACCATATATTTT

D: NA
size: NA
V: TRBV20-1
J: TRBJ2-4
CDR3: CSAEIAKNIQYF
DNA: TGCAGTGCTGAGATAGCCAAAAACATTCAGTACTTC

D: TRBD1
size: few
V: TRBV27
J: TRBJ2-3
CDR3: CASTGRGLLADTQYF
DNA: TGTGCCAGCACCGGCAGGGGGCTTCTAGCAGATACGCAGTATTTT

D: NA
size: many
V: TRBV30
J: TRBJ2-7
CDR3: CAWSDLGYEQYF
DNA: TGTGCCTGGAGCGACCTAGGGTACGAGCAGTACTTC

D: NA
size: many
V: TRBV11-2
J: TRBJ1-1
CDR3: CASSLDLRGTEAFF
DNA: TGTGCCAGCAGCTTAGATCTCCGGGGCACTGAAGCTTTCTTT

D: TRBD2
size: NA
V: TRBV28
J: TRBJ2-1
CDR3: CASSTSSGSVEQFF
DNA: TGTGCCAGCAGCACGTCTAGCGGGAGTGTTGAGCAGTTCTTC

D: NA
size: NA
V: TRBV3-1
J: TRBJ2-7
CDR3: CASSPKEGSYEQYF
DNA: TGTGCCAGCAGCCCCAAAGAGGGTTCCTACGAGCAGTACTTC

D: NA
size: NA
V: TRBV5-1
J: TRBJ2-1
CDR3: CASSPGQEADEQFF
DNA: TGCGCCAGCAGCCCGGGACAAGAGGCCGATGAGCAGTTCTTC

D: TRBD2
size: many
V: TRBV18
J: TRBJ2-5
CDR3: CASSRTLVRTSGREETQYF
DNA: TGTGCCAGCTCACGGACACTGGTCCGGACTAGCGGGAGGGAAGAGACCCAGTACTTC

D: TRBD2
size: many
V: TRBV7-2
J: TRBJ2-1
CDR3: CASTLDTRGGYEQFF
DNA: TGTGCCAGCACCCTAGACACCCGGGGGGGATATGAGCAGTTCTTC

D: NA
size: many
V: TRBV10-3
J: TRBJ2-2
CDR3: CAITNTGELFF
DNA: TGTGCCATCACAAACACCGGGGAGCTGTTTTTT

D: NA
size: once
V: TRBV4-3
J: TRBJ1-4
CDR3: CASSQDRGDTEKLFFF
DNA: NA

D: NA
size: many
V: TRBV6-6
J: TRBJ1-2
CDR3: CASSYSDGYYGYTF
DNA: TGTGCCAGCAGTTACTCGGACGGCTACTATGGCTACACCTTC

D: NA
size: many
V: TRBV29-1
J: TRBJ1-1
CDR3: CSVLQGNTEAFF
DNA: TGCAGCGTCCTTCAGGGGAACACTGAAGCTTTCTTT

D: NA
size: many
V: TRBV27
J: TRBJ1-1
CDR3: CASSLAGKVNTEAFF
DNA: TGTGCCAGCAGTTTGGCAGGGAAGGTGAACACTGAAGCTTTCTTT

D: TRBD1
size: NA
V: TRBV7-9
J: TRBJ2-5
CDR3: CASSASRGHETQYF
DNA: TGTGCCAGCAGCGCAAGTAGGGGGCATGAGACCCAGTACTTC

D: NA
size: many
V: TRBV27
J: TRBJ2-2
CDR3: CASSSFGYTGELFF
DNA: TGTGCCAGCAGTTCTTTTGGCTACACCGGGGAGCTGTTTTTT

D: NA
size: many
V: TRBV15
J: TRBJ2-7
CDR3: CATSREATPSREQYF
DNA: TGTGCCACCAGCAGAGAGGCGACACCCTCTCGGGAGCAGTACTTC

D: NA
size: many
V: TRBV5-3
J: TRBJ2-7
CDR3: CASSLGGRATSSYEQYF
DNA: TGTGCCAGCAGCTTGGGTGGCAGGGCGACAAGCTCCTACGAGCAGTACTTC

D: TRBD1
size: many
V: TRBV19
J: TRBJ1-4
CDR3: CASSIRRQGFEKLFF
DNA: TGTGCCAGTAGTATAAGGAGACAGGGCTTCGAAAAACTGTTTTTT

D: NA
size: many
V: TRBV7-8
J: TRBJ2-2
CDR3: CASSLWGINTGELFF
DNA: TGTGCCAGCAGCTTATGGGGGATCAACACCGGGGAGCTGTTTTTT

D: NA
size: many
V: TRBV5-3
J: TRBJ1-1
CDR3: CASSLVANTEAFF
DNA: TGTGCCAGCAGCTTGGTTGCGAACACTGAAGCTTTCTTT

D: TRBD1
size: NA
V: TRBV28
J: TRBJ2-7
CDR3: CASTIGQGGYEQYF
DNA: TGTGCCAGCACCATCGGACAGGGCGGGTACGAGCAGTACTTC

D: NA
size: many
V: TRBV28
J: TRBJ1-3
CDR3: CATGQFTVGNTIYF
DNA: TGTGCCACTGGACAGTTCACGGTCGGAAACACCATATATTTT

D: TRBD1
size: many
V: TRBV15
J: TRBJ2-6
CDR3: CATSRERDSFSGANVLTF
DNA: TGTGCCACCAGCAGAGAAAGGGACAGCTTCTCTGGGGCCAACGTCCTGACTTTC

D: NA
size: few
V: TRBV30
J: TRBJ1-1
CDR3: CAGGRLNTEAFF
DNA: TGTGCCGGAGGGAGATTGAACACTGAAGCTTTCTTT

D: NA
size: many
V: TRBV20-1
J: TRBJ1-1
CDR3: CSASRGGISEAFF
DNA: TGCAGTGCTAGCCGGGGGGGTATCTCTGAAGCTTTCTTT

D: NA
size: once
V: TRBV5-4
J: TRBJ2-1
CDR3: CASRSPGGRGFF
DNA: TGTGCCAGCAGATCCCCGGGGGGCCGGGGGTTCTTC

D: NA
size: many
V: TRBV4-1
J: TRBJ2-1
CDR3: CASSQMGESGYNEQFF
DNA: TGCGCCAGCAGCCAAATGGGCGAGTCGGGCTACAATGAGCAGTTCTTC

D: TRBD2
size: many
V: TRBV9
J: TRBJ2-7
CDR3: CASSPRLAGGRNEQYF
DNA: TGTGCCAGCAGCCCCCGACTAGCGGGAGGTAGGAACGAGCAGTACTTC

D: TRBD2
size: NA
V: TRBV5-1
J: TRBJ2-1
CDR3: CASSLLGLAANNEQFF
DNA: TGCGCCAGCAGCTTGTTAGGACTAGCGGCCAACAATGAGCAGTTCTTC

D: NA
size: NA
V: TRBV7-9
J: TRBJ2-3
CDR3: CASSSSLAQYF
DNA: TGTGCCAGCAGTTCCAGCTTGGCGCAGTATTTT

D: NA
size: many
V: TRBV7-3
J: TRBJ2-5
CDR3: CASSLSGSDGTQYF
DNA: TGTGCCAGCAGCTTAAGTGGGAGCGATGGGACCCAGTACTTC

D: NA
size: many
V: TRBV7-9
J: TRBJ2-5
CDR3: CASSATQGGETQYF
DNA: TGTGCCAGCAGCGCGACGCAGGGGGGAGAGACCCAGTACTTC

D: NA
size: many
V: TRBV27
J: TRBJ2-2
CDR3: CASSFDYNTGELFF
DNA: TGTGCCAGCAGTTTCGACTACAACACCGGGGAGCTGTTTTTT

D: NA
size: many
V: TRBV28
J: TRBJ1-1
CDR3: CASIPLAGEAFF
DNA: TGTGCCAGCATTCCACTGGCAGGTGAAGCTTTCTTT